This is a list of T cell receptor beta chains from one sample in a study of T cell responses to AZD1222 COVID-19 vaccine. Repertoires were generated with immunoSEQ multiplex PCR, while TCRdb's copy carries only in-frame clones and drops some. This table has about 140,000 clones, almost 90% appearing once. The sequences come from peripheral blood, collected on day 0 of AZD1222 vaccination. These receptors originate from an adult in good health. The CDR3 runs from the conserved cysteine through the conserved F or W. Fields, in order: D gene, clone size, J gene, V gene, CDR3 DNA, CDR3 protein. A D gene is named only where the DNA matches it firmly. Not every row has a clone size; where given, it reads once, few, many or a size class.

d_gene: TRBD1
abundance: .
j_gene: TRBJ1-2
v_gene: TRBV28
CDR3nt: TGTGCCAGCAGCCCAGGGGGGGCGCAGGGCTACACCTTC
CDR3aa: CASSPGGAQGYTF

d_gene: .
abundance: .
j_gene: TRBJ2-4
v_gene: TRBV30
CDR3nt: TGTGCCTGGAGTGACAGCAGGAACATTCAGTACTTC
CDR3aa: CAWSDSRNIQYF

d_gene: TRBD2
abundance: few
j_gene: TRBJ2-7
v_gene: TRBV7-8
CDR3nt: TGTGCCAGCAGCTTTCCGGGACTAACCTACGAGCAGTACTTC
CDR3aa: CASSFPGLTYEQYF

d_gene: .
abundance: .
j_gene: TRBJ2-7
v_gene: TRBV30
CDR3nt: TGTGCCTGGAGTCCCTTTTGGGGGGAGAGTGAGCAGTACTTC
CDR3aa: CAWSPFWGESEQYF

d_gene: .
abundance: few
j_gene: TRBJ1-5
v_gene: TRBV15
CDR3nt: TGTGCCACCAGCACCTTAGACAGCAGCAATCAGCCCCAGCATTTT
CDR3aa: CATSTLDSSNQPQHF

d_gene: .
abundance: .
j_gene: TRBJ1-1
v_gene: TRBV4-3
CDR3nt: TGCGCCAGCAGCCAAATGGACTCGGGCACTGAAGCTTTCTTT
CDR3aa: CASSQMDSGTEAFF

d_gene: TRBD1
abundance: once
j_gene: TRBJ1-1
v_gene: TRBV27
CDR3nt: TGTGCCAGCACCCAGGGGGGATTCGCTGAAGCTTTCTTT
CDR3aa: CASTQGGFAEAFF

d_gene: .
abundance: .
j_gene: TRBJ2-2
v_gene: TRBV2
CDR3nt: TGTGCCAGCAGTGAGGTGGGAGCGAACACCGGGGAGCTGTTTTTT
CDR3aa: CASSEVGANTGELFF

d_gene: .
abundance: .
j_gene: TRBJ1-6
v_gene: TRBV14
CDR3nt: TGTGCCAGCAGCCAAGAAGGGTGGGCGGGACCCCTCCACTTT
CDR3aa: CASSQEGWAGPLHF

d_gene: .
abundance: .
j_gene: TRBJ1-5
v_gene: TRBV28
CDR3nt: TGTGCCAGCAGTGCGGTCTTCCAGGGCGGGGAGCCCCAGCATTTT
CDR3aa: CASSAVFQGGEPQHF

d_gene: .
abundance: .
j_gene: TRBJ2-7
v_gene: TRBV29-1
CDR3nt: TGCAGCGTTGCTTTGGGGTACGAGCAGTACTTC
CDR3aa: CSVALGYEQYF

d_gene: .
abundance: .
j_gene: TRBJ1-4
v_gene: TRBV12-3/TRBV12-4
CDR3nt: TGTGCCATCCGGGACTCGATCTATGAAAAACTGTTTTTT
CDR3aa: CAIRDSIYEKLFF

d_gene: TRBD2
abundance: .
j_gene: TRBJ2-7
v_gene: TRBV13
CDR3nt: TGTGCCAGCAGCTCAACTAGCGGGAGATCGGACTCCTACGAGCAGTACTTC
CDR3aa: CASSSTSGRSDSYEQYF

d_gene: TRBD2
abundance: .
j_gene: TRBJ2-1
v_gene: TRBV6-4
CDR3nt: TGTGCCAGCAGTGGGGGGGAGGGCAATGAGCAGTTCTTC
CDR3aa: CASSGGEGNEQFF

d_gene: TRBD1
abundance: few
j_gene: TRBJ2-1
v_gene: TRBV4-3
CDR3nt: TGCGCCAGCAGCCCCTTGAGTCGGGACAGCTACAATGAGCAGTTCTTC
CDR3aa: CASSPLSRDSYNEQFF

d_gene: TRBD2
abundance: .
j_gene: TRBJ2-1
v_gene: TRBV10-3
CDR3nt: TGTGCCATCAGTGAGTCGATTAACCCTAGCGGGGGTGAGCAGTTCTTC
CDR3aa: CAISESINPSGGEQFF

d_gene: TRBD2
abundance: few
j_gene: TRBJ2-1
v_gene: TRBV5-1
CDR3nt: TGCGCCAGCAGCTTCCGCGGGAGGAATAGCAATGAGCAGTTCTTC
CDR3aa: CASSFRGRNSNEQFF

d_gene: TRBD2
abundance: .
j_gene: TRBJ2-7
v_gene: TRBV10-2
CDR3nt: TGCGCCACCGGGGGGGGGATAGGAGTCGAGCAGTACTTC
CDR3aa: CATGGGIGVEQYF

d_gene: .
abundance: .
j_gene: TRBJ1-2
v_gene: TRBV15
CDR3nt: TGTGCCACCAGCAGAGCCGACAGGCGGGCCATCTATGGCTACACCTTC
CDR3aa: CATSRADRRAIYGYTF

d_gene: .
abundance: .
j_gene: TRBJ1-5
v_gene: TRBV5-5
CDR3nt: TGTGCCAGCAGCTTGGAGTCAGGGAGGAATCAGCCCCAGCATTTT
CDR3aa: CASSLESGRNQPQHF

d_gene: .
abundance: .
j_gene: TRBJ1-3
v_gene: TRBV13
CDR3nt: TGTGCCAGCAGCTTAGAGGTTGCGGAGAACTCTGGAAACACCATATATTTT
CDR3aa: CASSLEVAENSGNTIYF

d_gene: TRBD1
abundance: .
j_gene: TRBJ1-1
v_gene: TRBV12-3/TRBV12-4
CDR3nt: TGTGCCAGCAGTTTCCGACAGGGCACTGAAGCTTTCTTT
CDR3aa: CASSFRQGTEAFF

d_gene: .
abundance: .
j_gene: TRBJ2-3
v_gene: TRBV13
CDR3nt: TGTGCCAGCACCCCGGGGTACACAGATACGCAGTATTTT
CDR3aa: CASTPGYTDTQYF

d_gene: .
abundance: .
j_gene: TRBJ2-2
v_gene: TRBV9
CDR3nt: TGTGCCAGCAGCGTAGAGAGGGGAACCGGGGAGCTGTTTTTT
CDR3aa: CASSVERGTGELFF

d_gene: TRBD2
abundance: .
j_gene: TRBJ2-1
v_gene: TRBV7-2
CDR3nt: TGTGCCAGCAGCCCGCCGGGACTAGCGTGGTCCTACAATGAGCAGTTCTTC
CDR3aa: CASSPPGLAWSYNEQFF

d_gene: .
abundance: .
j_gene: TRBJ1-6
v_gene: TRBV7-2
CDR3nt: TGTGCCAGCAGCTTAGTTCCTAGGGGCCTCGGGAATTCACCCCTCCACTTT
CDR3aa: CASSLVPRGLGNSPLHF

d_gene: .
abundance: .
j_gene: TRBJ2-7
v_gene: TRBV12-3/TRBV12-4
CDR3nt: TGTGCCAGCAGTCGTAGCAGGGTCCACAAGCAGTACTTC
CDR3aa: CASSRSRVHKQYF

d_gene: .
abundance: .
j_gene: TRBJ2-5
v_gene: TRBV7-2
CDR3nt: TGTGCCAGCAGCCCGGGCCGGAGCGGGACCCAGTACTTC
CDR3aa: CASSPGRSGTQYF

d_gene: .
abundance: .
j_gene: TRBJ1-1
v_gene: TRBV6-1
CDR3nt: TGTGCCAGCAGTGAAGCTGGACGGATCTTTCGCGGCACTGAAGCTTTCTTT
CDR3aa: CASSEAGRIFRGTEAFF

d_gene: TRBD2
abundance: .
j_gene: TRBJ2-1
v_gene: TRBV20-1
CDR3nt: TGCAGTGCTAGTGACAGCGGGAGGTCCTCCTACAATGAGCAGTTCTTC
CDR3aa: CSASDSGRSSYNEQFF

d_gene: .
abundance: .
j_gene: TRBJ2-3
v_gene: TRBV29-1
CDR3nt: TGCAGCGTTGACCAGAGTGCCGGTGATACGCAGTATTTT
CDR3aa: CSVDQSAGDTQYF

d_gene: .
abundance: once
j_gene: TRBJ1-5
v_gene: TRBV6-2/TRBV6-3
CDR3nt: TGTGCCAGCAGTGCCGGGCCCCGTATTGGCGAGCCCCAGCATTTT
CDR3aa: CASSAGPRIGEPQHF

d_gene: .
abundance: .
j_gene: TRBJ1-1
v_gene: TRBV2
CDR3nt: TGTGCCAGCAGGCTTGGGCTGGGGGAGATTGAAGCTTTCTTT
CDR3aa: CASRLGLGEIEAFF

d_gene: .
abundance: once
j_gene: TRBJ1-6
v_gene: TRBV28
CDR3nt: TGTGCCAGCACCTCATCCGGGACGGGGGGCTCACCCCTCCACTTT
CDR3aa: CASTSSGTGGSPLHF

d_gene: TRBD2
abundance: .
j_gene: TRBJ2-7
v_gene: TRBV4-1
CDR3nt: TGCGCCAGCAGCCCCGAGACGGGGGGGCCCTCCTACGAGCAGTACTTC
CDR3aa: CASSPETGGPSYEQYF

d_gene: .
abundance: once
j_gene: TRBJ2-7
v_gene: TRBV6-5
CDR3nt: TGTGCCAGCAGCGGCACCGGGTACGAGCAGTACTTC
CDR3aa: CASSGTGYEQYF

d_gene: TRBD1
abundance: once
j_gene: TRBJ2-1
v_gene: TRBV7-2
CDR3nt: TGTGCCAGCAGCCAGACACAGGGGTCTCACCGGTACAATGAGCAGTTCTTC
CDR3aa: CASSQTQGSHRYNEQFF

d_gene: .
abundance: .
j_gene: TRBJ2-7
v_gene: TRBV5-1
CDR3nt: TGCGCCAGCAGCTTGGCCCCGTCGCGTGGGGGCGCGTACGAGCAGTACTTC
CDR3aa: CASSLAPSRGGAYEQYF

d_gene: TRBD2
abundance: .
j_gene: TRBJ2-5
v_gene: TRBV4-2
CDR3nt: TGTGCCAGCAGCCCCGTTAAGGGACTAGCGGGGTCATACGGGGAGACCCAGTACTTC
CDR3aa: CASSPVKGLAGSYGETQYF

d_gene: .
abundance: .
j_gene: TRBJ1-1
v_gene: TRBV29-1
CDR3nt: TGCAGCGTCCGTCCGGGAGCAAGTGAAGCTTTCTTT
CDR3aa: CSVRPGASEAFF

d_gene: .
abundance: .
j_gene: TRBJ2-1
v_gene: TRBV6-2/TRBV6-3
CDR3nt: TGTGCCAGCAGTTACTCGAACAGGCACAATGAGCAGTTCTTC
CDR3aa: CASSYSNRHNEQFF

d_gene: TRBD1
abundance: .
j_gene: TRBJ1-4
v_gene: TRBV4-1
CDR3nt: TGCGCCAGCAGCCGTTCCCTGGGACAGGGGGAAAAACTGTTTTTT
CDR3aa: CASSRSLGQGEKLFF

d_gene: .
abundance: .
j_gene: TRBJ1-1
v_gene: TRBV11-2
CDR3nt: TGTGCCAGCAGCACCGTGAAAGGGGGTTTGTACACTGAAGCTTTCTTT
CDR3aa: CASSTVKGGLYTEAFF

d_gene: .
abundance: many
j_gene: TRBJ2-7
v_gene: TRBV5-1
CDR3nt: TGCGCCAGCAGCTTGGAGGGGAGGCTTCACGAGCAGTACTTC
CDR3aa: CASSLEGRLHEQYF

d_gene: .
abundance: .
j_gene: TRBJ2-2
v_gene: TRBV15
CDR3nt: TGTGCCGCTAATACAGGGAACACCGGGGAGCTGTTTTTT
CDR3aa: CAANTGNTGELFF

d_gene: TRBD2
abundance: .
j_gene: TRBJ2-1
v_gene: TRBV19
CDR3nt: TGTGCCAGTAAAGAGAGAGCGGGAGGAAATGAGCAGTTCTTC
CDR3aa: CASKERAGGNEQFF

d_gene: .
abundance: .
j_gene: TRBJ1-5
v_gene: TRBV6-2/TRBV6-3
CDR3nt: TGTGCCAGCAGTTACTTCCCAGGGGGCAATCAGCCCCAGCATTTT
CDR3aa: CASSYFPGGNQPQHF

d_gene: TRBD2
abundance: few
j_gene: TRBJ2-5
v_gene: TRBV27
CDR3nt: TGTGCCAGCAGTTTCCAGGGACTAGCGGGAGGGATGAACCAAGAGACCCAGTACTTC
CDR3aa: CASSFQGLAGGMNQETQYF

d_gene: TRBD1
abundance: .
j_gene: TRBJ2-7
v_gene: TRBV5-4
CDR3nt: TGTGCCAGCAGCCCCGGGACAGTCTCCTACGAGCAGTACTTC
CDR3aa: CASSPGTVSYEQYF

d_gene: .
abundance: few
j_gene: TRBJ2-7
v_gene: TRBV30
CDR3nt: TGTGCCTGGAGTTGGGACACAGTCTCCTACGAGCAGTACTTC
CDR3aa: CAWSWDTVSYEQYF

d_gene: .
abundance: .
j_gene: TRBJ1-5
v_gene: TRBV4-2
CDR3nt: TGTGCCAGCAGCCAAGATTCGGCAATCAATCAGCCCCAGCATTTT
CDR3aa: CASSQDSAINQPQHF

d_gene: .
abundance: .
j_gene: TRBJ1-1
v_gene: TRBV29-1
CDR3nt: TGCAGCGTTGCGGAGTTAAACACTGAAGCTTTCTTT
CDR3aa: CSVAELNTEAFF

d_gene: .
abundance: .
j_gene: TRBJ1-2
v_gene: TRBV19
CDR3nt: TGTGCCAGTATTGGGGGTAGCAGCTTCTATGGCTACACCTTC
CDR3aa: CASIGGSSFYGYTF

d_gene: TRBD2
abundance: .
j_gene: TRBJ2-7
v_gene: TRBV6-1
CDR3nt: TGTGCCAGCAGTGAGGGACTAGGATTCTACGAGCAGTACTTC
CDR3aa: CASSEGLGFYEQYF

d_gene: .
abundance: .
j_gene: TRBJ2-7
v_gene: TRBV28
CDR3nt: TGTGCCAGCAGTCCAGGGGGGTCCTTAGAGCAGTACTTC
CDR3aa: CASSPGGSLEQYF

d_gene: TRBD1
abundance: .
j_gene: TRBJ2-3
v_gene: TRBV5-1
CDR3nt: TGCGCCAGCAGCCTCGGGACAGGCGTAACAGATACGCAGTATTTT
CDR3aa: CASSLGTGVTDTQYF

d_gene: TRBD1
abundance: .
j_gene: TRBJ1-2
v_gene: TRBV3-1/TRBV3-2
CDR3nt: TGTGCCAGCAGCCAAGCTCCGCTGACAGGGCGAGGCTACACCTTC
CDR3aa: CASSQAPLTGRGYTF